The 28 T cell receptor beta chains reported below all come from one sample, sequenced in a study of vaccination effects on CD4 cells after COVID-19. No cognate antigen is known for these TCRs. Produced via immunoSEQ multiplex PCR; TCRdb's table is partial and in-frame only. The sample gives fewer than 25,000 clones, over 60% of which show up once; about 10% is in the top ten. Sequencing was preceded by expansion of antigen-specific CD4+ T cells with viral peptide pools in the ViraFEST assay. Isolation of CD4+ T cells took place after about 10 days of culture. Vaccine administered to participants consisted of two doses of either BNT162b2 or mRNA-1273. The sequencing used CD4+ T cells from PBMCs cultured with HCoV-NL63 spike peptides, collected after COVID-19 vaccination. Receptor source: a human donor who received a COVID-19 vaccine.

There are a few counts of this clone. The chain joins TRBV6-1 to TRBJ1-1; D remains unclear. Germline V gives CDR1 MNHNS, CDR2 SASEGT. CDR3 length equals 15 residues. Trimming removed 0 bases at V and 4 bases at J, with 12 bases between. The CDR3 loop is CASSEAWQGSTEAFF. CDR3 coding DNA: TGTGCCAGCAGTGAAGCTTGGCAAGGGAGCACTGAAGCTTTCTTT.

This rearrangement joins TRBV7-6 to TRBJ2-6, with no clear D. Trimming shortened V by 4 bases and J by 0 bases, and 13 bases separated the two germline ends. The CDR3 consists of 17 residues. Germline CDR1 is SGHVS and CDR2 is FNYEAQ. CDR3 sequence reads: CASSSGPLISGANVLTF. DNA for the CDR3: TGTGCCAGCAGCTCCGGACCGCTCATCTCTGGGGCCAACGTCCTGACTTTC.

This chain joins TRBV3-1 (or the pseudogene TRBV3-2) and TRBJ2-7; 9 bases agree with TRBD2. The length of the CDR3 is 14 residues. Trimming at V came to 7 bases and at J to 2 bases, leaving 6 bases not matched to a gene. CDR1 is LGHDT and CDR2 is YNNKEL in the germline V gene (reference sequence). CDR3 nucleotide sequence: TGTGCCAGCAAAAGAGCGGGAGGCACCTACGAGCAGTACTTC. Residues: CASKRAGGTYEQYF.

This clone showed up just a few times. CDR3 residues: CASSAGQGVGGYTF. CDR3 coding DNA: TGTGCCAGCAGTGCGGGACAGGGGGTAGGTGGCTACACCTTC. This rearrangement joins TRBV2 to TRBJ1-2; 11 positions match TRBD1. Germline V gives CDR1 SNHLY, CDR2 FYNNEI. V shed 4 bases and J 7 bases; nucleotides not matched to a gene: 5. This CDR3 is 14 amino acids long.

The table lists this clone with a count of one. The V gene is TRBV5-1, the J gene TRBJ1-5, with TRBD1 matching 9 bases. CDR3 length equals 14 residues. Germline CDR1 and CDR2: SGHRS and YFSETQ. V lost 4 bases, J lost 4 bases, and 3 bases stayed unmatched. The CDR3: CASSPGQGNQPQHF. Here the CDR3 DNA reads TGCGCCAGCAGCCCCGGACAGGGGAATCAGCCCCAGCATTTT.

This rearrangement joins TRBV10-2 to TRBJ1-2, with D unclear. From germline, CDR1 is WSHSY and CDR2 SAAADI. This CDR3 spans 13 amino acids. V lost 8 bases and J lost 4, with 14 bases in between. The CDR3: CASWQEGFYGYTF. For the CDR3, the DNA is TGCGCCAGCTGGCAGGAGGGTTTCTATGGCTACACCTTC.

The chain is built from TRBV7-6 and TRBJ2-7, with 10 bases that match TRBD2. Trimming took 2 bases from V and 4 from J; bases not matched to a gene: 5. This CDR3 comprises 15 residues. CDR1 and CDR2 (germline): SGHVS, FNYEAQ. The CDR3 DNA reads as TGTGCCAGCAGCTTAAGAGCTAGCGGGGGTTACGAGCAGTACTTC. It translates to CASSLRASGGYEQYF.

The sample holds a few counts of this clone. The V call is TRBV3-1 (or the pseudogene TRBV3-2), the J call TRBJ2-1; D is ambiguous. Per the germline V gene, CDR1 is LGHDT and CDR2 is YNNKEL (reference sequence). CDR3 length equals 13 residues. Trimming left V 5 bases short and J 9 bases short, with 14 bases between. This CDR3 is CASSGGRGTEQFF. CDR3 bases: TGTGCCAGCAGCGGTGGGCGCGGTACTGAGCAGTTCTTC.

The rearrangement links TRBV5-1 to TRBJ1-2; possible D gene TRBD1, 6 bases. Per germline, CDR1 SGHRS and CDR2 YFSETQ. The V end was cut by 5 bases, the J end by 4 bases, with 12 bases between. The CDR3 has 13 residues. This CDR3 reads CASSSGEGYGYTF. The CDR3 nucleotides read TGCGCCAGCAGTTCAGGGGAAGGCTATGGCTACACCTTC.

The chain links TRBV11-2 to TRBJ2-7; 7 bases line up with TRBD2. Trimming removed 6 bases from V and 3 bases from J; junction bases left unmatched: 8. From germline, CDR1 is SGHAT and CDR2 FQNNGV. The CDR3 runs to 14 residues. The CDR3 region is CASRSGGGSYEQYF. The DNA for the CDR3 is TGTGCCAGCAGATCTGGGGGGGGGAGCTACGAGCAGTACTTC.

V and J are TRBV2 and TRBJ2-6, with D perhaps matching TRBD2 (5 bases). The V and J ends lost 7 bases and 0 bases respectively, with 10 bases between them. In germline, CDR1 is SNHLY, CDR2 FYNNEI. The CDR3 extends over 15 amino acids. The CDR3 spells CASKYTSSGANVLTF. The CDR3 nucleotides read TGTGCCAGCAAATACACTAGCTCTGGGGCCAACGTCCTGACTTTC.

The chain recombines TRBV3-1 (or the pseudogene TRBV3-2) with TRBJ2-3; 9 bases align to TRBD2. In germline, CDR1 is LGHDT, CDR2 YNNKEL (reference sequence). Unmatched junction bases numbered 0, after V lost 1 base and J lost 4 bases. The CDR3 sequence is 14 residues long. The CDR3 here is CASSQASGADTQYF. The CDR3 nucleotides read TGTGCCAGCAGCCAAGCTAGCGGGGCAGATACGCAGTATTTT.

The J gene is TRBJ2-4, the V gene TRBV4-1; D is undetermined. This CDR3 comprises 14 residues. V dropped 2 bases and J dropped 9 bases, with 14 bases sitting between them. Germline CDR1 and CDR2: MGHRA and YSYEKL. This chain's CDR3 is CASSQFSTSGIQYF. CDR3 nucleotide sequence: TGCGCCAGCAGCCAATTCTCGACATCGGGCATTCAGTACTTC.

The V gene is TRBV18, the J gene TRBJ2-3, with a tentative D call TRBD1 (6 bases). Trimming took 2 bases from V and 4 from J, leaving 10 bases between them. Germline loops: CDR1 KGHSH, CDR2 LQKENI. The CDR3 consists of 14 residues. The CDR3, as DNA: TGTGCCAGCTCACCATTTGCAGGGGCAGATACGCAGTATTTT. It is translated as CASSPFAGADTQYF.

The sample holds a few counts of this clone. This chain connects TRBV2 to TRBJ1-2; D is perhaps TRBD1 (5 bases). Between the trimmed V and J ends, which lost 11 bases and 3 bases, there was a span of 16 bases. Germline CDR1 reads SNHLY; CDR2 reads FYNNEI. The CDR3 extends over 13 amino acids. The CDR3: CALTNRGDYGYTF. CDR3 nucleotide sequence: TGTGCCTTAACGAATCGGGGGGACTATGGCTACACCTTC. The whole variable domain, remainder taken from reference TRBV2 and TRBJ1-2, is EPEVTQTPSHQVTQMGQEVILRCVPISNHLYFYWYRQILGQKVEFLVSFYNNEISEKSEIFDDQFSVERPDGSNFTLKIRSTKLEDSAMYFCALTNRGDYGYTFGSGTRLTVV.

The V and J genes are TRBV4-1 and TRBJ2-7; a possible D gene is TRBD1 (5 bases). The germline V gene has CDR1 MGHRA and CDR2 YSYEKL. This CDR3 contains 15 residues. V was cut by 0 bases and J by 2 bases, with 11 bases left in between. The CDR3, as DNA: TGCGCCAGCAGCCAAGAGGGGCCGCGGCCCTACGAGCAGTACTTC. Its protein is CASSQEGPRPYEQYF.

The sample holds a few counts of this clone. The CDR3 here is CASSVLVGVNTDTQYF. CDR3 nucleotide sequence: TGTGCCAGCAGCGTACTTGTCGGGGTTAACACAGATACGCAGTATTTT. The gene calls are TRBV9 and TRBJ2-3; TRBD2 might be the D (5 bases). V was clipped by 1 base and J by 2 bases, with 14 bases between them. The CDR3 consists of 16 residues. The germline V gene encodes CDR1 SGDLS and CDR2 YYNGEE.

J is TRBJ2-5 and V is TRBV6-5; TRBD1 matches 8 bases. Germline V gives CDR1 MNHEY, CDR2 SVGAGI. This CDR3 comprises 14 residues. V trimming: 7 bases; J trimming: 3 bases; junction bases outside the gene matches: 7. The CDR3 region is CASTTDRAKETQYF. The CDR3 region has the DNA TGTGCCAGCACTACGGACAGGGCCAAAGAGACCCAGTACTTC.

This chain connects TRBV5-1 to TRBJ2-1, with 12 positions matching TRBD2. This CDR3 contains 14 residues. Germline V gives CDR1 SGHRS, CDR2 YFSETQ. The trim removed 7 bases at V and 5 bases at J, leaving 4 bases unmatched. The CDR3 bases are TGCGCCAGCCGGACTAGCGGGGAGAACAATGAGCAGTTCTTC. This encodes CASRTSGENNEQFF.

This chain connects TRBV20-1 to TRBJ1-5; 7 bases fit TRBD1. With V trimmed by 3 bases and J by 6 bases, 8 bases remained unmatched. Germline V gives CDR1 DFQATT, CDR2 SNEGSKA (reference sequence). This CDR3 spans 14 amino acids. CDR3 region: CSASRQGRGQPQHF. In DNA, the CDR3 is TGCAGTGCTAGTAGACAGGGCAGGGGTCAGCCCCAGCATTTT.

The genes are TRBV6-4 and TRBJ1-2; no reliable D call. Looked up from germline, CDR1 is MRHNA and CDR2 is SNTAGT. The CDR3 has 13 amino acids. Trimming removed 2 bases from V and 1 base from J, with 5 bases in between. The CDR3 loop is CASSDTNNYGYTF. In DNA form, the CDR3 reads TGTGCCAGCAGTGACACAAATAACTATGGCTACACCTTC.

This clone has a single count. The chain is built from TRBV19 and TRBJ1-1; D call uncertain. V was trimmed by 5 bases and J by 11 bases, leaving 18 bases between them. The CDR3 runs 13 residues. Germline CDR1 is LNHDA and CDR2 is SQIVND (reference sequence). The CDR3 spells CASSFEGFGRAFF. CDR3 coding DNA: TGTGCCAGTAGTTTTGAAGGATTTGGTAGGGCTTTCTTT.

The chain links TRBV6-6 to TRBJ2-3, with 7 bases identical to TRBD1. The V segment lost 2 bases and the J segment 2 bases; nucleotides outside the gene matches: 4. Germline CDR1 MNHNY, CDR2 SVGAGI (reference sequence). This CDR3 is 15 amino acids long. CDR3 loop: CASSYMTGTTDTQYF. The CDR3 nucleotides are TGTGCCAGCAGTTACATGACAGGGACCACAGATACGCAGTATTTT.

This clone was seen more than once but under ten times. The V and J genes are TRBV30 and TRBJ1-2, with D perhaps TRBD1 (6 bases). The CDR3 runs to 14 residues. The ends were cut back, 3 bases at V and 3 bases at J, with 14 bases in the middle. CDR1 and CDR2 (germline): GTSNPN, SVGIG (reference sequence). This chain's CDR3 is CAWRLRGGDYGYTF. CDR3 DNA: TGTGCCTGGAGGTTAAGGGGGGGGGACTATGGCTACACCTTC. The full variable domain, completed using reference TRBV30 and TRBJ1-2, is SQTIHQWPATLVQPVGSPLSLECTVEGTSNPNLYWYRQAAGRGLQLLFYSVGIGQISSEVPQNLSASRPQDRQFILSSKKLLLSDSGFYLCAWRLRGGDYGYTFGSGTRLTVV.

This chain connects TRBV2 to TRBJ1-2; no firm D call. Germline CDR1 and CDR2: SNHLY and FYNNEI. The CDR3 length is 13 residues. Trimming removed 7 bases from V and 2 bases from J, with 11 bases in between. The chain's CDR3 is CASNFGFNYGYTF. CDR3 in DNA: TGTGCCAGCAATTTTGGGTTCAACTATGGCTACACCTTC.

V is TRBV6-5 and J is TRBJ1-1; TRBD1 aligns across 9 bases. Trimming cost V 6 bases and J 2 bases; bases outside gene matches: 4. CDR3 length: 14 residues. The V gene's germline CDR1 is MNHEY and CDR2 SVGAGI. CDR3 in DNA: TGTGCCAGCAGACAGGGGGCGGGAAACACTGAAGCTTTCTTT. This translates into CASRQGAGNTEAFF.

This rearrangement joins TRBV6-6 to TRBJ2-1, with 7 bases that match TRBD2. With V trimmed by 5 bases and J by 7 bases, 23 bases remained unmatched. The CDR3 is 19 residues long. In germline, CDR1 is MNHNY, CDR2 SVGAGI (reference sequence). CDR3 in amino acids: CASSRARGWGGGSGNEQFF. The CDR3 nucleotides read TGTGCCAGCAGTCGGGCTCGAGGGTGGGGGGGAGGTTCTGGAAATGAGCAGTTCTTC.

This clone was found a few times. The sample has other DNA sequences that encode this CDR3 too. The rearrangement uses TRBV15 and TRBJ2-5; D remains ambiguous. The CDR3 contains 12 residues. Germline V gene lookup returns CDR1 LNHNV and CDR2 YYDKDF (reference sequence). V lost 0 bases, J lost 5 bases, and 4 bases lay in between. The CDR3 DNA follows: TGTGCCACCAGCAGAGATGTTGAGACCCAGTACTTC. Its translation: CATSRDVETQYF.